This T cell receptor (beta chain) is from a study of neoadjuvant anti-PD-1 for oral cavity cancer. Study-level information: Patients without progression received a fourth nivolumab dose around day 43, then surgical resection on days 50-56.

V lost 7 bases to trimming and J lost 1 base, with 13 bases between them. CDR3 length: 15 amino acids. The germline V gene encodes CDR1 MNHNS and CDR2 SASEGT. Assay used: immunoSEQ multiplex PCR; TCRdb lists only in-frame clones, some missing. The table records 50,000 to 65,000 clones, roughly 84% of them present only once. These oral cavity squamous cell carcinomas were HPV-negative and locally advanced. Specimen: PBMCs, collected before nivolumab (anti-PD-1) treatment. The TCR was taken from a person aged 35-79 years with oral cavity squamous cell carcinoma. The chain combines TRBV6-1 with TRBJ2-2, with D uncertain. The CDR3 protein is CASTPRQMNTGELFF. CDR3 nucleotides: TGTGCCAGCACTCCGCGGCAGATGAACACCGGGGAGCTGTTTTTT.